The present entry profiles one TCR beta chain with its context. Assay: immunoSEQ multiplex PCR; the TCRdb copy retains only in-frame clones and omits some. Altogether 150,000 to 200,000 clones are present, less than 85% being singletons, with the ten largest covering more than 4%. The entry originates in a study of blood T cell repertoires in COVID-19. This CDR3 region has 16 residues. Germline V gene lookup returns CDR1 SGDLS and CDR2 YYNGEE. Losses at the gene ends were 0 bases for V and 1 base for J; bases not matched to a gene: 3. The receptor was isolated from a woman aged 55-69 years with acute COVID-19. This chain uses TRBV9 with TRBJ2-2; 7 nucleotides line up with TRBD1. Sequencing used PBMCs or T cells enriched from blood (not recorded which). The CDR3 nucleotides read TGTGCCAGCAGCGTAGGGGACAGACTGAACACCGGGGAGCTGTTTTTT. Its protein product is CASSVGDRLNTGELFF.